Here is one T cell receptor beta chain with its context. This entry is derived from a study of T-cell reconstitution after alpha-beta-depleted transplantation in children. CDR3 length equals 13 residues. V was trimmed by 4 bases and J by 0 bases, leaving 10 bases between them. Germline V CDR1 and CDR2: SQVTM, ANQGSEA. Unique molecular identifiers were used to barcode this TCRbeta library. Using its own MiXCR run on the PCR reads, TCRdb lists one record per CDR3 protein. The data show some 530,000 distinct CDR3 sequences, approximately 13% seen once. The material sequenced was PBMCs from the stem cell graft donor, taken from the stem cell graft. The source is a human donor who donated a stem cell graft to a child with combined immunodeficiency. The chain links TRBV29-1 to TRBJ2-7; D is possibly TRBD1 or TRBD2 (5 bases each). The DNA of the CDR3 is TGCAGCGTTGTATGGGGGAGCTCCTACGAGCAGTACTTC. It is translated as CSVVWGSSYEQYF.